The 18 T cell receptor beta chains below come from one sample, sequenced in a study of shared clonotypes between healthy human individuals. TCRdb keeps only in-frame clones here, not all; method: immunoSEQ multiplex PCR. The sample consists of about 980,000 clones, approximately 80% of them appearing once. Sample: memory CD4+ T cells sorted from blood. Indicated subset: CD45RA-negative fraction. These receptor sequences come from a man aged 18 to 30 in good health.

This chain joins TRBV29-1 and TRBJ2-7, with D possibly TRBD2 on 5 matching bases. The germline gives CDR1 SQVTM, CDR2 ANQGSEA. Trimming cost V 3 bases and J 5 bases, with 14 bases left between them. The CDR3 length is 13 residues. CDR3 bases: TGCAGCGTTGATGGTAAGAGCGGCGACGAGCAGTACTTC. Its protein is CSVDGKSGDEQYF.

The CDR3 spells CASSLAGSVLGEQYF. The DNA of the CDR3 is TGCGCCAGCAGCTTGGCCGGTAGCGTCCTGGGGGAGCAGTACTTC. J is TRBJ2-7 and V is TRBV5-1; D perhaps matches TRBD2 (5 bases). The ends were cut back, 0 bases at V and 7 bases at J, with 17 bases in the middle. The CDR3 extends over 15 amino acids. CDR1 is SGHRS, CDR2 YFSETQ, per germline.

V gene TRBV6-1 combines with J gene TRBJ2-2; D unclear. The V and J ends lost 2 bases and 1 base respectively, with 11 bases between them. The germline gives CDR1 MNHNS, CDR2 SASEGT. This CDR3 is 16 amino acids long. As DNA, the CDR3 is TGTGCCAGCAGTGAACGTCGGCAGCTGAACACCGGGGAGCTGTTTTTT. It codes for CASSERRQLNTGELFF.

The rearrangement links TRBV11-3 to TRBJ2-1; weak D call: TRBD2 (6 bases). The CDR3 covers 16 residues. V dropped 0 bases and J dropped 0 bases, with 9 bases sitting between them. Germline V gene lookup returns CDR1 SGHNT and CDR2 YENEEA. CDR3 in amino acids: CASSLDGGGSYNEQFF. The DNA of the CDR3 is TGTGCCAGCAGCTTAGATGGGGGAGGCTCCTACAATGAGCAGTTCTTC.

To note about this clone: The sample holds other DNA sequences that translate to the same CDR3. The CDR3 is CASSLSGNTIYF. CDR3 nucleotide sequence: TGTGCCAGCAGCTTGTCTGGAAACACCATATATTTT. The rearrangement uses TRBV7-9 and TRBJ1-3; no reliable D call. CDR3 size: 12 residues. Trimming removed 3 bases from V and 1 base from J, with 1 base in between. The germline CDR1 and CDR2 sequences are SEHNR and FQNEAQ (reference sequence).

This clone was seen a handful of times. The chain couples TRBV4-3 to TRBJ1-2; D is undetermined. From germline, CDR1 is LGHNA and CDR2 YSLEER. The length of the CDR3 is 13 residues. V lost 1 base and J lost 3, with 6 bases in between. The CDR3: CASSQAHDYGYTF. For the CDR3, the DNA is TGCGCCAGCAGCCAAGCACACGACTATGGCTACACCTTC.

As regards this clone: A clone one base away is much larger, so this may be a read error. The J gene is TRBJ2-7, the V gene TRBV7-8, with D unclear. Trimming shortened V by 0 bases and J by 5 bases, and 2 bases separated the two germline ends. The germline gives CDR1 SGHVS, CDR2 FQNEAQ. CDR3 size: 11 residues. Written as DNA, the CDR3 is TGTGCCAGCAGCTTAGCAGACGAGCAGTACTTC. Protein: CASSLADEQYF.

This chain connects TRBV19 to TRBJ2-2; no clear D gene. Trimming pared 6 bases from V and 7 bases from J, leaving 15 bases between. CDR1 LNHDA and CDR2 SQIVND come from the germline V gene (reference sequence). This CDR3 has 14 residues. In nucleotides, the CDR3 is TGTGCCAGTAGCATCAGGACGGCGCGCGGGGAGCTGTTTTTT. Its protein is CASSIRTARGELFF.

This clone was recorded once. The chain joins TRBV20-1 to TRBJ2-3; no reliable D call. V was cut by 7 bases and J by 3 bases, with 8 bases left in between. The CDR3 covers 11 residues. Germline loops: CDR1 DFQATT, CDR2 SNEGSKA (reference sequence). Here the CDR3 DNA reads TGCAGTGTGGGCGAGACAGATACGCAGTATTTT. Its translation is CSVGETDTQYF.

This clone was recorded a few times. The chain is built from TRBV29-1 and TRBJ2-1, with D tentatively TRBD2 (6 bases). V was trimmed by 6 bases and J by 6 bases, leaving 12 bases between them. Germline V gene sequence: CDR1 SQVTM, CDR2 ANQGSEA. This CDR3 region has 12 residues. DNA of the CDR3: TGCAGCGTGGGACGGGAGACCAATGAGCAGTTCTTC. Translated: CSVGRETNEQFF.

This chain uses TRBV6-5 with TRBJ2-3; weak D call: TRBD1 (5 bases). The germline CDR1 and CDR2 sequences are MNHEY and SVGAGI. The CDR3 length is 14 residues. The germline V and J ends were trimmed by 2 bases and 4 bases, with 10 bases remaining between them. For the CDR3, the DNA is TGTGCCAGCAGTTACGACAGAATAGCAGATACGCAGTATTTT. As protein: CASSYDRIADTQYF.

The chain carries TRBV6-5 and TRBJ2-3; no clear D gene. This CDR3 is 15 amino acids long. V was shortened by 5 bases and J by 4 bases, with 16 bases between the two germline ends. Germline V gives CDR1 MNHEY, CDR2 SVGAGI. Here the CDR3 reads CASSPPHNAPDTQYF. Written as DNA, the CDR3 is TGTGCCAGCAGTCCGCCCCATAACGCCCCAGATACGCAGTATTTT.

V usage is TRBV5-6 and J usage is TRBJ2-5, with D possibly being TRBD2 (5 bases). Trimming pared 1 base from V and 5 bases from J, leaving 15 bases between. The CDR3 extends over 15 amino acids. Germline V gene data show CDR1 as SGHDT and CDR2 as YYEEEE. The CDR3 nucleotides are TGTGCCAGCAGCTTGACCGGGGATTCTGATGAGACCCAGTACTTC. Its protein product is CASSLTGDSDETQYF.

This clone was observed once. V and J are TRBV2 and TRBJ2-3; 9 bases map to TRBD1. This CDR3 has 14 residues. V was pared by 3 bases and J by 9 bases, with 7 bases of the junction left unmatched. Germline-derived CDR1 and CDR2 are SNHLY and FYNNEI. The CDR3 here is CASSDPGTGYTQYF. DNA for the CDR3: TGTGCCAGCAGTGATCCCGGGACAGGGTACACGCAGTATTTT.

The chain links TRBV7-2 to TRBJ2-1; 8 positions agree with TRBD2. The CDR3 spans 16 residues. Germline loops: CDR1 SGHTA, CDR2 FQGNSA. Germline trimming cut 5 bases from V and 6 bases from J; bases unmatched to any gene: 12. CDR3 sequence: CASSKGAGTSRNEQFF. CDR3 in DNA: TGTGCCAGCAGCAAAGGAGCCGGGACTAGTCGCAATGAGCAGTTCTTC.

The J gene is TRBJ1-6, the V gene TRBV4-3; tentative D call: TRBD1 (5 bases). The germline CDR1 and CDR2 sequences are LGHNA and YSLEER. Trimming removed 3 bases at V and 7 bases at J, with 16 bases between. The CDR3 contains 16 residues. DNA for the CDR3: TGCGCCAGCAGCCAGGACCTGCAGGGTAGGAATTCACCCCTCCACTTT. Translating it yields CASSQDLQGRNSPLHF.

The chain has TRBV19 and TRBJ1-4; 7 nucleotides agree with TRBD1. Germline V gives CDR1 LNHDA, CDR2 SQIVND (reference sequence). This CDR3 region has 14 residues. The trim removed 6 bases at V and 6 bases at J, leaving 7 bases unmatched. CDR3 protein: CASRPGTGDEKLFF. For the CDR3, the DNA is TGTGCCAGTAGACCCGGAACAGGGGATGAAAAACTGTTTTTT.

The chain links TRBV5-1 to TRBJ1-4; TRBD1 agrees at 7 bases. The CDR3 spans 14 residues. Looked up from germline, CDR1 is SGHRS and CDR2 is YFSETQ. Germline trimming cut 7 bases from V and 6 bases from J; bases unmatched to any gene: 9. The CDR3 loop is CASAKGQGDEKLFF. The CDR3 DNA sequence: TGCGCCAGCGCAAAGGGGCAGGGGGATGAAAAACTGTTTTTT.